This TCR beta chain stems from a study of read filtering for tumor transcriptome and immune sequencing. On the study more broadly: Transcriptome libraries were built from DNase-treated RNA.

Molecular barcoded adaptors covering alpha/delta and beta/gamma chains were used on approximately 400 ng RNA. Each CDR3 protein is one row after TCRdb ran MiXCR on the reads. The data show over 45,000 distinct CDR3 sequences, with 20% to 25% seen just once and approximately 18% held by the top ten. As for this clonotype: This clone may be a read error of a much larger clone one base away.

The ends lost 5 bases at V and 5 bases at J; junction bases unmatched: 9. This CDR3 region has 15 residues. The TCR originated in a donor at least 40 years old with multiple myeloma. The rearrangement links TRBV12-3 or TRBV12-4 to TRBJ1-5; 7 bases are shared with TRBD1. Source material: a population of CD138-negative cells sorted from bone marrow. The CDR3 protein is CASSPLGQTHQPQHF. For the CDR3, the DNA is TGTGCCAGCAGTCCCCTGGGACAGACCCATCAGCCCCAGCATTTT.